One and the same sample provided the 28 T cell receptor beta chains below, sequenced in a study of T-cell memory formation after mild COVID-19. TCRdb called the 5' RACE reads again in MiXCR, with one record for every CDR3 protein. The sample holds fewer than 350,000 distinct CDR3 sequences, 14% seen once. The sequencing input was PBMCs or a T cell subset sorted from them (not recorded which). Receptor source: a man aged 18-30 years who had mild COVID-19 (a few samples of this study predate the infection). Cell type and time point are not known.

This clonotype has a count of ten or more. CDR3 DNA sequence: TGTGCCAGCGGCTCCGCAGATCATTACGAGCAGTACGTC. Protein product: CASGSADHYEQYV. This chain uses TRBV27 with TRBJ2-7; no clear D gene. Germline CDR1 reads MNHEY; CDR2 reads SMNVEV (reference sequence). This CDR3 comprises 13 residues. V lost 8 bases and J lost 4, with 15 bases in between.

CDR3 in amino acids: CSVEGGVGDRVYEQYF. CDR3 bases: TGCAGCGTTGAAGGTGGAGTTGGGGACAGAGTCTACGAGCAGTACTTC. The J gene is TRBJ2-7, the V gene TRBV29-1; TRBD1 matches 7 bases. V trimming: 1 base; J trimming: 3 bases; junction bases outside the gene matches: 12. CDR1 and CDR2 (germline): SQVTM, ANQGSEA. The CDR3 runs to 16 residues.

This clonotype has just a few counts. The rearrangement uses TRBV6-2 or TRBV6-3 and TRBJ1-2; 8 nucleotides match TRBD1. Germline CDR1 is MNHEY and CDR2 is SVGEGT. V was pared by 6 bases and J by 8 bases, with 8 bases of the junction left unmatched. The length of the CDR3 is 13 residues. The CDR3 DNA follows: TGTGCCAGCAGCCAAGGACAGGGATCCGGCTACACCTTC. Amino acids: CASSQGQGSGYTF.

This chain links TRBV12-3 or TRBV12-4 with TRBJ1-6; maybe TRBD1 (6 bases). The CDR3 covers 14 residues. V shed 2 bases and J shed 7 bases, with 9 bases lying between them. CDR3: CASSLTGTNSPLHF. CDR3 DNA: TGTGCCAGCAGTTTAACAGGGACAAATTCACCCCTCCACTTT.

The chain uses TRBV20-1 and TRBJ1-5, with D perhaps matching TRBD1 (5 bases). The CDR3 totals 13 residues. The V gene lost 3 bases and the J gene lost 3 bases, with 9 bases spanning the gap. The V gene's germline CDR1 is DFQATT and CDR2 SNEGSKA (reference sequence). The CDR3 region has the DNA TGCAGTGCTAGTAGGGGAACCAATCAGCCCCAGCATTTT. Amino acids: CSASRGTNQPQHF.

This chain joins TRBV11-2 and TRBJ1-1; 7 bases agree with TRBD1. The CDR3 is 14 amino acids. The trim removed 5 bases at V and 6 bases at J, leaving 9 bases unmatched. CDR1 and CDR2 from the germline V gene are SGHAT and FQNNGV. CDR3 residues: CASSRRQGRPEAFF. The CDR3 DNA sequence: TGTGCCAGCAGCCGCCGACAGGGTAGGCCTGAAGCTTTCTTT.

This chain joins TRBV9 and TRBJ1-1; D is undetermined. Between the trimmed V and J ends, which lost 0 bases and 1 base, there was a span of 19 bases. The CDR3 covers 18 residues. CDR1 SGDLS and CDR2 YYNGEE come from the germline V gene. CDR3 region: CASSVVARIEGWNTEAFF. CDR3 coding DNA: TGTGCCAGCAGCGTAGTTGCCCGTATTGAGGGTTGGAACACTGAAGCTTTCTTT.

This chain links TRBV29-1 with TRBJ2-3; D might be TRBD2 (6 bases). Germline CDR1 reads SQVTM; CDR2 reads ANQGSEA. Trimming took 4 bases from V and 2 from J, leaving 16 bases between them. This CDR3 is 15 amino acids long. The CDR3, as DNA: TGCAGCGTTGTCTCTCTGGACTACCCCACAGATACGCAGTATTTT. This gives the protein CSVVSLDYPTDTQYF.

The chain uses TRBV5-1 and TRBJ2-2; 8 nucleotides line up with TRBD2. The CDR3 contains 17 residues. Germline CDR1 reads SGHRS; CDR2 reads YFSETQ. J was trimmed by 5 bases and V by 0 bases; bases with no gene match: 9. CDR3 coding DNA: TGCGCCAGCAGCTTGGACGGGGGGGTCCTTGGGACCGGGGAGCTGTTTTTT. This sequence encodes CASSLDGGVLGTGELFF.

This sequence joins TRBV19 and TRBJ2-1; no firm D call. The CDR3 loop spans 14 amino acids. V was cut by 5 bases and J by 6 bases, with 14 bases left in between. The germline gives CDR1 LNHDA, CDR2 SQIVND (reference sequence). The chain's CDR3 is CASSGVVLGNEQFF. Written as DNA, the CDR3 is TGTGCCAGTAGTGGAGTCGTATTGGGCAATGAGCAGTTCTTC.

This clonotype occurred a few times. The CDR3 DNA sequence: TGTGCCAGCAGCTACTCACCGAACACTGAAGCTTTCTTT. Translating it yields CASSYSPNTEAFF. The V call is TRBV12-3 or TRBV12-4, the J call TRBJ1-1; D ambiguous. V dropped 6 bases and J dropped 1 base, with 9 bases sitting between them. This CDR3 contains 13 residues.

This chain's CDR3 is CASSFTGQHQETQYF. The CDR3 nucleotides read TGCGCCAGCAGCTTCACAGGGCAGCACCAAGAGACCCAGTACTTC. The chain uses TRBV5-1 and TRBJ2-5; D perhaps matches TRBD1 (6 bases). In germline, CDR1 is SGHRS, CDR2 YFSETQ. V was cut by 2 bases and J by 0 bases, with 11 bases left in between. This CDR3 comprises 15 residues.

The chain uses TRBV9 and TRBJ2-3; D gene ambiguous. Per germline, CDR1 SGDLS and CDR2 YYNGEE. The CDR3 length is 15 residues. Trimming cost V 4 bases and J 0 bases, with 12 bases left between them. CDR3 amino acids: CASSPRAASTDTQYF. The CDR3 DNA sequence: TGTGCCAGCAGCCCCCGGGCAGCTAGCACAGATACGCAGTATTTT.

The DNA of the CDR3 is TGTGCCAGCAGCTCTCGGGACAGTAACTACGAGCAGTACTTC. As protein: CASSSRDSNYEQYF. V gene TRBV7-9 combines with J gene TRBJ2-7; 7 positions match TRBD1. V dropped 4 bases and J dropped 3; count of bases not matched to a gene: 6. Germline CDR1 is SEHNR and CDR2 is FQNEAQ (reference sequence). This CDR3 comprises 14 residues.

The J gene is TRBJ1-1, the V gene TRBV18; no clear D. Germline V gene sequence: CDR1 KGHSH, CDR2 LQKENI. The V gene lost 0 bases and the J gene lost 2 bases, with 7 bases spanning the gap. The CDR3 loop spans 14 amino acids. The CDR3 spells CASSPPSRNTEAFF. Here the CDR3 DNA reads TGTGCCAGCTCACCACCGTCTAGAAACACTGAAGCTTTCTTT.

V and J are TRBV7-2 and TRBJ1-2; D might be TRBD1 (5 bases). The CDR3 extends over 15 amino acids. CDR1 is SGHTA and CDR2 is FQGNSA in the germline V gene. Trimming removed 5 bases from V and 12 bases from J, with 25 bases in between. DNA of the CDR3: TGTGCCAGCAGCCCAAGCCTGGGACGAAGCAGTTTACACACCTTC. It translates to CASSPSLGRSSLHTF.

This clonotype was seen only a few times. V is TRBV29-1 and J is TRBJ1-2; TRBD1 aligns across 12 bases. With V trimmed by 8 bases and J by 7 bases, 8 bases remained unmatched. The CDR3 runs to 13 residues. Per the germline V gene, CDR1 is SQVTM and CDR2 is ANQGSEA. The CDR3 nucleotides read TGCAGCACCCCCGGGGACAGGGGGCTTGGCTACACCTTC. Translated, it gives CSTPGDRGLGYTF.

This sequence joins TRBV28 and TRBJ2-7; possibly TRBD2 for D (5 bases). The length of the CDR3 is 11 residues. V was pared by 8 bases and J by 6 bases, with 11 bases between. Per germline, CDR1 MDHEN and CDR2 SYDVKM. This chain's CDR3 is CASSGAGEQYV. CDR3 DNA: TGTGCCAGCTCCGGCGCGGGCGAGCAGTACGTC.

This clonotype was detected only a few times. The junction shows a germline mismatch at one end, possibly a read error. V usage is TRBV7-6 and J usage is TRBJ2-7, with 9 bases matching TRBD1. The CDR3 runs to 13 residues. Looked up from germline, CDR1 is SGHVS and CDR2 is FNYEAQ. CDR3 DNA: TGTGCCAGCAGCTTAGGAGGACAGGGGAAGTTCATCTTC. This sequence encodes CASSLGGQGKFIF.

V and J are TRBV6-6 and TRBJ2-2; either TRBD1 or TRBD2 may fit D (5 bases each). Trimming removed 7 bases from V and 0 bases from J, with 18 bases in between. Germline V gives CDR1 MNHNY, CDR2 SVGAGI (reference sequence). The CDR3 length is 17 residues. Here the CDR3 DNA reads TGTGCCAGCATAAAAGTTCGGGGCAGTACGAACACCGGGGAGCTGTTTTTT. It yields the protein CASIKVRGSTNTGELFF.

V gene TRBV6-2 or TRBV6-3 combines with J gene TRBJ2-1; 7 bases line up with TRBD1. Trimming cost V 4 bases and J 12 bases; bases outside gene matches: 6. The CDR3 sequence is 12 residues long. Germline assignment: CDR1 MNHEY and CDR2 SVGEGT. CDR3 amino acids: CASSSLQGRQFF. DNA of the CDR3: TGTGCCAGCAGTTCATTACAGGGGAGGCAGTTCTTC.

The V gene is TRBV29-1, the J gene TRBJ2-3, with D unresolved. Germline CDR1 and CDR2: SQVTM and ANQGSEA. The germline V and J ends were trimmed by 6 bases and 4 bases, with 8 bases remaining between them. This CDR3 spans 11 amino acids. The CDR3 DNA reads as TGCAGCGTGCCCCGGGCAGATACGCAGTATTTT. Translated: CSVPRADTQYF.

This sequence joins TRBV5-1 and TRBJ1-5; TRBD1 matches at 9 bases. CDR1 and CDR2 (germline): SGHRS, YFSETQ. This CDR3 contains 15 residues. CDR3 bases: TGCGCTTCAATGGGGGACAGGGAAGCGGTAGGCCCCCAGCATTTT. This encodes CASMGDREAVGPQHF.

This sequence joins TRBV6-5 and TRBJ2-7, with TRBD1 matching 10 bases. The CDR3 consists of 14 residues. Germline V gene data show CDR1 as MNHEY and CDR2 as SVGAGI. V trimming: 5 bases; J trimming: 8 bases; junction bases outside the gene matches: 9. The chain's CDR3 is CASSPGTGALKQYF. CDR3 DNA: TGTGCCAGCAGTCCCGGGACAGGGGCGTTAAAGCAGTACTTC.

This clonotype came up a few times. The chain couples TRBV29-1 to TRBJ2-7, with 8 positions matching TRBD1. CDR1 SQVTM and CDR2 ANQGSEA come from the germline V gene. The V and J ends lost 4 bases and 2 bases, in that order; junction bases with no gene match: 7. The CDR3 totals 14 residues. The CDR3 nucleotides are TGCAGCGTTGCCGGGGCAGGGGGCCCCTACGAGCAGTACTTC. Translating it yields CSVAGAGGPYEQYF.

The V call is TRBV12-3 or TRBV12-4, the J call TRBJ1-2; 8 bases align to TRBD1. The ends lost 7 bases at V and 8 bases at J; junction bases unmatched: 6. The CDR3 is 12 residues long. Here the CDR3 reads CASTLTGDGYTF. In nucleotides, the CDR3 is TGTGCCAGCACCCTGACAGGGGACGGCTACACCTTC.

The chain uses TRBV20-1 and TRBJ2-5; no clear D gene. Germline lookup yields CDR1 DFQATT and CDR2 SNEGSKA (reference sequence). The CDR3 has 11 residues. V was shortened by 6 bases and J by 1 base, with 6 bases between the two germline ends. The CDR3 DNA sequence: TGCAGTGCCGATATCCAAGAGACCCAGTACTTC. Protein product: CSADIQETQYF.

In its sample, this clonotype was seen a few times. This chain connects TRBV10-3 to TRBJ2-5; D remains ambiguous. V was clipped by 6 bases and J by 5 bases, with 16 bases between them. Germline V gene lookup returns CDR1 ENHRY and CDR2 SYGVKD. CDR3 length equals 14 residues. CDR3 nucleotide sequence: TGTGCCATCAGCAAGACTGATTTCCGGGAGACCCAGTACTTC. It codes for CAISKTDFRETQYF.